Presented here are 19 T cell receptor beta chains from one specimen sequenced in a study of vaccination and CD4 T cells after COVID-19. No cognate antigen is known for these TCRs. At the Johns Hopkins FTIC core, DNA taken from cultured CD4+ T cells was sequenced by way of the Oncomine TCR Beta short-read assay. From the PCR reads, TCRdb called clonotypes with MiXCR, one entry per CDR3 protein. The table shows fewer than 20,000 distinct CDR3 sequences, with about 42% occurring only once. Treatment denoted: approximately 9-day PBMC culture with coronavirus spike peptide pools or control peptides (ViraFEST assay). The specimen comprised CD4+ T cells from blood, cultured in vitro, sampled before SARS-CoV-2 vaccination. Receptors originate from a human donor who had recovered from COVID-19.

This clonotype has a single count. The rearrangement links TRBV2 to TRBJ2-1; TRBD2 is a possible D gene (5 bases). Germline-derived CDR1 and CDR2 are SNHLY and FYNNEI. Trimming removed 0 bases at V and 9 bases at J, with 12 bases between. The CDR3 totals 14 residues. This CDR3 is CASSEARGYGEQFF. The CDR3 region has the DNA TGTGCCAGCAGTGAAGCGCGCGGGTACGGTGAGCAGTTCTTC.

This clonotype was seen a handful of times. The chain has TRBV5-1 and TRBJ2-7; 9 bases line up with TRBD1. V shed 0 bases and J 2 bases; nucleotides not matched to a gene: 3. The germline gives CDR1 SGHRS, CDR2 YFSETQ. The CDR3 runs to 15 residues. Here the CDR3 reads CASSLEGDRAYEQYF. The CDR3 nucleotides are TGCGCCAGCAGCTTGGAAGGGGACAGGGCCTACGAGCAGTACTTC.

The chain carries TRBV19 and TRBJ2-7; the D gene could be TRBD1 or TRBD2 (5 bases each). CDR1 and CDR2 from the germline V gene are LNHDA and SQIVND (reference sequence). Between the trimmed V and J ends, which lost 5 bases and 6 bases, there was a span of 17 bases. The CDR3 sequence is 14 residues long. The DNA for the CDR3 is TGTGCCAGTAGTGTGGAACGAGGGGCTCGCGAGCAGTACTTC. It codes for CASSVERGAREQYF.

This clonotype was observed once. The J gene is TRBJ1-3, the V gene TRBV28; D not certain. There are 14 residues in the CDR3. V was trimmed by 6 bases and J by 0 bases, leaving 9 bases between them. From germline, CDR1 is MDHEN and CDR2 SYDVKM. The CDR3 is CASSPASSGNTIYF. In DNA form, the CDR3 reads TGTGCCAGCAGCCCCGCTTCCTCTGGAAACACCATATATTTT.

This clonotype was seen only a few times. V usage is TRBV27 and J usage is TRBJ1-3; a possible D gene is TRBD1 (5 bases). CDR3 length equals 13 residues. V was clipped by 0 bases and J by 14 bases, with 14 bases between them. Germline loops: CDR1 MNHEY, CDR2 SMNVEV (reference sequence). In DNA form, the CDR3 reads TGTGCCAGCAGTTTATCGGCAGCGGGGGGTTTATATTTT. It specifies CASSLSAAGGLYF.

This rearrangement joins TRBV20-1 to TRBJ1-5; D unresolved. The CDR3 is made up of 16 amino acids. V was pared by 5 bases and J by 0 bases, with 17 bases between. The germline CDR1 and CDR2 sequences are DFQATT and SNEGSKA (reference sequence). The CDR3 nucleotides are TGCAGTGCTTCCGTAAGCGCGGGGAATAGCAATCAGCCCCAGCATTTT. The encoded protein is CSASVSAGNSNQPQHF.

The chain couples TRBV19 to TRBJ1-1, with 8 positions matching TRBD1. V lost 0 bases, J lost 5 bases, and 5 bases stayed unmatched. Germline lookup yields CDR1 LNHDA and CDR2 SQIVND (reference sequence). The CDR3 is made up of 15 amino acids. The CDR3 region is CASSIDSNRGTEAFF. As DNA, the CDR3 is TGTGCCAGTAGTATAGATTCAAACAGGGGGACTGAAGCTTTCTTT. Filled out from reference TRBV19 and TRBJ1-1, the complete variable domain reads DGGITQSPKYLFRKEGQNVTLSCEQNLNHDAMYWYRQDPGQGLRLIYYSQIVNDFQKGDIAEGYSVSREKKESFPLTVTSAQKNPTAFYLCASSIDSNRGTEAFFGQGTRLTVV.

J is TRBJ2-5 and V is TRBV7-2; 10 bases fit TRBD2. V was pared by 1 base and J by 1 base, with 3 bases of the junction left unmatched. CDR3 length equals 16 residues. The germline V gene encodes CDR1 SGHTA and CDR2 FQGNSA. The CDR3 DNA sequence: TGTGCCAGCAGCTTAGGGGTAGCGGGAGGCCAAGAGACCCAGTACTTC. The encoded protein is CASSLGVAGGQETQYF.

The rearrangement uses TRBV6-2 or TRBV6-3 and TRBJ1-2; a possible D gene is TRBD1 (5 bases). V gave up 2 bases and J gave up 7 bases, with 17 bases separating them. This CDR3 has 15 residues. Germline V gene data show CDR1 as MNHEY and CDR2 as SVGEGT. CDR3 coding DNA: TGTGCCAGCAGTTACCGTCCGGCGCCAGGGAGTGGCTACACCTTC. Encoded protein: CASSYRPAPGSGYTF.

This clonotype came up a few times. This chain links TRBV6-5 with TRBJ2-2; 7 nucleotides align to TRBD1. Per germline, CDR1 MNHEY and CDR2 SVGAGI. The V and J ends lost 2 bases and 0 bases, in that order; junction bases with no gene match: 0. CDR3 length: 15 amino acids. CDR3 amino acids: CASSYGTANTGELFF. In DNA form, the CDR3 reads TGTGCCAGCAGTTACGGGACAGCGAACACCGGGGAGCTGTTTTTT.

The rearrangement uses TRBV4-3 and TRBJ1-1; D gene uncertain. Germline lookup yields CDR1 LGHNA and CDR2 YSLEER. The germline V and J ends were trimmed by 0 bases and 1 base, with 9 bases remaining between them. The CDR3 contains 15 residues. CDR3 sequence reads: CASSQDVRRNTEAFF. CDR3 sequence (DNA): TGCGCCAGCAGCCAAGATGTCAGGCGGAACACTGAAGCTTTCTTT.

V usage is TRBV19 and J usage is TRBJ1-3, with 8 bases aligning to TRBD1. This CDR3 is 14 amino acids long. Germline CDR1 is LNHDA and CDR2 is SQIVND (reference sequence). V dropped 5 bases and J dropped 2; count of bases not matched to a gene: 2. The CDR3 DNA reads TGTGCCAGTAGTGCGACAGGGGCTGGAAACACCATATATTTT. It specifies CASSATGAGNTIYF.

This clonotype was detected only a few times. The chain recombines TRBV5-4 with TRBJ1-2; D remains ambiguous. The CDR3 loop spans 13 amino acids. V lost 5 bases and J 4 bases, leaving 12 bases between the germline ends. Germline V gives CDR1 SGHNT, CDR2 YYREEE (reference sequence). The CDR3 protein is CASRSTAGYGYTF. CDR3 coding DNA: TGTGCCAGCAGATCGACCGCTGGCTATGGCTACACCTTC.

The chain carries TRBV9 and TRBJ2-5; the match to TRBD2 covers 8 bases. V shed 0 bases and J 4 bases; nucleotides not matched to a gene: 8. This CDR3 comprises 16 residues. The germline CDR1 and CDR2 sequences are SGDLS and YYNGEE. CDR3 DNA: TGTGCCAGCAGCGTAGGTCTAGCGGGCGGACGAGAGACCCAGTACTTC. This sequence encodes CASSVGLAGGRETQYF.

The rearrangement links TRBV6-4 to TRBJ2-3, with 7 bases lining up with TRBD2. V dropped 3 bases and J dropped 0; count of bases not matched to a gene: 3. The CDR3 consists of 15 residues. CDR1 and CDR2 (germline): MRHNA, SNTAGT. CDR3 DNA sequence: TGTGCCAGCAGTGAAGCGGGACGTAGCACAGATACGCAGTATTTT. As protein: CASSEAGRSTDTQYF.

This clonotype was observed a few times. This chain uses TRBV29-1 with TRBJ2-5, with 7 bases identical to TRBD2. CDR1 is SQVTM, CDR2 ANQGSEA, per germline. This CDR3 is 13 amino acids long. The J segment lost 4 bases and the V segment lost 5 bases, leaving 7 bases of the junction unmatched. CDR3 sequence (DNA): TGCAGCGTTCGGGGGAGGGCTACAGAGACCCAGTACTTC. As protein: CSVRGRATETQYF. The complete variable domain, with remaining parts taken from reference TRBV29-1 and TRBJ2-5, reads SAVISQKPSRDICQRGTSLTIQCQVDSQVTMMFWYRQQPGQSLTLIATANQGSEATYESGFVIDKFPISRPNLTFSTLTVSNMSPEDSSIYLCSVRGRATETQYFGPGTRLLVL.

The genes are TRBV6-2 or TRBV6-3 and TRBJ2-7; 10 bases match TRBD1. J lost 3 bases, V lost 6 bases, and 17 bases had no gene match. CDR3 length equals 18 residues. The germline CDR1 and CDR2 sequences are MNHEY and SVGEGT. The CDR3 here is CASRAIGTGDWKLYEQYF. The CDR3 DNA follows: TGTGCCAGCAGGGCGATCGGGACAGGGGATTGGAAACTCTACGAGCAGTACTTC.

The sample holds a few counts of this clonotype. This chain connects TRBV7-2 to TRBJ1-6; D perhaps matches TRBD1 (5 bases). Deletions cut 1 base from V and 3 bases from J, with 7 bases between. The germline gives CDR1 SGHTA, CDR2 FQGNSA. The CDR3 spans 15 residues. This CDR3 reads CASSLGGNYNSPLHF. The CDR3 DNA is TGTGCCAGCAGCTTAGGGGGCAACTATAATTCACCCCTCCACTTT.

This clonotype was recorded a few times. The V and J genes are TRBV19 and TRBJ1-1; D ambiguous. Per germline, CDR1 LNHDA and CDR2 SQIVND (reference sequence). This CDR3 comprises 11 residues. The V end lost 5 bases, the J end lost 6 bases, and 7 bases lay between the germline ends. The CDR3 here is CASSLTAEAFF. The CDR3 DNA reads TGTGCCAGTAGTTTAACGGCTGAAGCTTTCTTT.